These T cell receptor beta chains were read from a single sample in a study of T cells after yellow fever vaccination. Each CDR3 protein is one row after TCRdb ran MiXCR on the 5' RACE reads. The sample lists a few hundred thousand distinct CDR3 sequences, around 6.8% occurring once. The source material was PBMCs, sampled approximately 40 days after the first yellow fever vaccination. Source of these receptors: a man aged 18 to 30 who received the YFV17D yellow fever vaccine. The CDR3 runs from the conserved cysteine through the conserved F or W. The order of the fields is CDR3 protein, CDR3 DNA, J gene, V gene, clone size, D gene. A D gene is named only where the DNA matches it firmly. Clone sizes are given selectively: once, few, many, or a class where the clone is expanded.

CDR3 protein: CASPQPLRNTEAFF; CDR3 DNA: TGTGCCAGCCCTCAGCCGCTCCGGAACACTGAAGCTTTCTTT; J gene: TRBJ1-1; V gene: TRBV28; clone size: NA; D gene: NA
CDR3 protein: CASSPDQGWVSETQYF; CDR3 DNA: TGTGCCAGCAGTCCTGATCAGGGGTGGGTATCGGAGACCCAGTACTTC; J gene: TRBJ2-5; V gene: TRBV12-3/TRBV12-4; clone size: NA; D gene: NA
CDR3 protein: CASTEGQIGGNTIYF; CDR3 DNA: TGTGCCAGCACCGAAGGGCAGATCGGTGGAAACACCATATATTTT; J gene: TRBJ1-3; V gene: TRBV6-1; clone size: NA; D gene: NA
CDR3 protein: CASSSPTGYRWGYTF; CDR3 DNA: TGTGCCAGCAGCTCCCCAACAGGGTACAGGTGGGGCTACACCTTC; J gene: TRBJ1-2; V gene: TRBV7-2; clone size: many; D gene: NA
CDR3 protein: CASSFGTQNSPLHF; CDR3 DNA: TGTGCCAGCAGCTTTGGGACACAGAATTCACCCCTCCACTTT; J gene: TRBJ1-6; V gene: TRBV7-9; clone size: NA; D gene: NA
CDR3 protein: CASSFRGNTGELFF; CDR3 DNA: TGTGCTAGCAGCTTCCGGGGGAACACCGGGGAGCTGTTTTTT; J gene: TRBJ2-2; V gene: TRBV7-7; clone size: NA; D gene: NA
CDR3 protein: CASSLDASRRFF; CDR3 DNA: TGTGCCAGCAGCTTGGACGCCTCCAGGCGGTTCTTC; J gene: TRBJ2-1; V gene: TRBV5-4; clone size: NA; D gene: NA
CDR3 protein: CASSEGEALRIYGYTF; CDR3 DNA: TGTGCCAGCTCGGAGGGCGAGGCCCTTAGGATTTATGGCTACACCTTC; J gene: TRBJ1-2; V gene: TRBV18; clone size: few; D gene: NA
CDR3 protein: CASSSTSGAFYEQYF; CDR3 DNA: TGTGCCAGCAGCTCAACTAGCGGGGCTTTCTACGAGCAGTACTTC; J gene: TRBJ2-7; V gene: TRBV7-2; clone size: many; D gene: TRBD2
CDR3 protein: CAISETAATKAYEQYF; CDR3 DNA: TGTGCCATCAGTGAGACTGCCGCGACTAAAGCCTACGAGCAGTACTTC; J gene: TRBJ2-7; V gene: TRBV10-3; clone size: many; D gene: NA
CDR3 protein: CASSSRGRSTNTGELFF; CDR3 DNA: TGCGCCAGCAGCTCAAGGGGACGGTCAACGAACACCGGGGAGCTGTTTTTT; J gene: TRBJ2-2; V gene: TRBV5-1; clone size: many; D gene: NA
CDR3 protein: CASSTRQGGQPQHF; CDR3 DNA: TGTGCCAGCAGTACCCGACAGGGAGGCCAGCCCCAGCATTTT; J gene: TRBJ1-5; V gene: TRBV6-5; clone size: NA; D gene: TRBD1
CDR3 protein: CASSTRSAGEAFF; CDR3 DNA: TGTGCCAGCAGCACCAGATCGGCGGGTGAAGCTTTCTTT; J gene: TRBJ1-1; V gene: TRBV7-2; clone size: many; D gene: NA
CDR3 protein: CASSPLRRGYGYTF; CDR3 DNA: TGTGCCAGCAGCCCCTTACGCAGGGGTTATGGCTACACCTTC; J gene: TRBJ1-2; V gene: TRBV11-2; clone size: few; D gene: NA
CDR3 protein: CASSRSTSGGQETQYF; CDR3 DNA: TGTGCCAGCTCGAGATCGACTAGCGGGGGACAAGAGACCCAGTACTTC; J gene: TRBJ2-5; V gene: TRBV7-2; clone size: many; D gene: TRBD2
CDR3 protein: CSARGLTGSLAKNIQYF; CDR3 DNA: TGCAGTGCTAGGGGTCTGACAGGGTCCCTAGCCAAAAACATTCAGTACTTC; J gene: TRBJ2-4; V gene: TRBV20-1; clone size: NA; D gene: TRBD1
CDR3 protein: CASSLRQRDTGELFF; CDR3 DNA: TGTGCCAGCAGCCTCAGACAGCGAGACACCGGGGAGCTGTTTTTT; J gene: TRBJ2-2; V gene: TRBV5-4; clone size: few; D gene: NA
CDR3 protein: CASSPLSGAYNEQFF; CDR3 DNA: TGTGCCAGCTCACCACTGAGCGGGGCCTACAATGAGCAGTTCTTC; J gene: TRBJ2-1; V gene: TRBV18; clone size: NA; D gene: TRBD2
CDR3 protein: CAIREGGTGDQPQHF; CDR3 DNA: TGTGCCATCAGGGAGGGGGGTACAGGGGACCAGCCCCAGCATTTT; J gene: TRBJ1-5; V gene: TRBV10-3; clone size: few; D gene: TRBD1
CDR3 protein: CSANGQIDNEQFF; CDR3 DNA: TGCAGTGCCAATGGACAGATTGACAATGAGCAGTTCTTC; J gene: TRBJ2-1; V gene: TRBV20-1; clone size: NA; D gene: NA
CDR3 protein: CSAGAENKATSGGGDANTGELFF; CDR3 DNA: TGCAGTGCTGGGGCCGAAAACAAGGCCACTAGCGGGGGGGGAGACGCGAACACCGGGGAGCTGTTTTTT; J gene: TRBJ2-2; V gene: TRBV20-1; clone size: NA; D gene: TRBD2
CDR3 protein: CSAYTGVRETQYF; CDR3 DNA: TGCAGTGCTTACACAGGGGTTAGAGAGACCCAGTACTTC; J gene: TRBJ2-5; V gene: TRBV20-1; clone size: many; D gene: TRBD1
CDR3 protein: CASSSKTARGPSYNEQFF; CDR3 DNA: TGTGCCAGCAGTTCAAAAACTGCCCGGGGGCCATCCTACAATGAGCAGTTCTTC; J gene: TRBJ2-1; V gene: TRBV6-2/TRBV6-3; clone size: few; D gene: NA
CDR3 protein: CASSQIVSYNEQFF; CDR3 DNA: TGCGCCAGCAGCCAAATCGTGAGCTACAATGAGCAGTTCTTC; J gene: TRBJ2-1; V gene: TRBV4-3; clone size: NA; D gene: NA
CDR3 protein: CASSLAGGHTGELFF; CDR3 DNA: TGCGCCAGCAGCTTGGCAGGGGGACACACCGGGGAGCTGTTTTTT; J gene: TRBJ2-2; V gene: TRBV5-1; clone size: NA; D gene: TRBD1
CDR3 protein: CASSYGLHEKLFF; CDR3 DNA: TGTGCCAGCAGTTACGGGCTCCATGAAAAACTGTTTTTT; J gene: TRBJ1-4; V gene: TRBV6-5; clone size: few; D gene: NA
CDR3 protein: CAIRTDSNQPQHF; CDR3 DNA: TGTGCCATCCGAACAGATAGCAATCAGCCCCAGCATTTT; J gene: TRBJ1-5; V gene: TRBV10-3; clone size: NA; D gene: NA
CDR3 protein: CASSFHTLSRNEQFF; CDR3 DNA: TGTGCCAGCAGCTTTCACACCCTCTCACGAAATGAGCAGTTCTTC; J gene: TRBJ2-1; V gene: TRBV11-2; clone size: NA; D gene: NA
CDR3 protein: CASSLLVWGAQETQYF; CDR3 DNA: TGTGCCAGCAGCTTGCTCGTATGGGGGGCCCAAGAGACCCAGTACTTC; J gene: TRBJ2-5; V gene: TRBV5-5; clone size: few; D gene: NA
CDR3 protein: CSVQPTGANEKLFF; CDR3 DNA: TGCAGCGTTCAACCGACCGGCGCTAATGAAAAACTGTTTTTT; J gene: TRBJ1-4; V gene: TRBV29-1; clone size: many; D gene: NA
CDR3 protein: CATSRAGLAGVGDTQYF; CDR3 DNA: TGTGCCACCAGCAGAGCGGGACTAGCTGGGGTCGGAGATACGCAGTATTTT; J gene: TRBJ2-3; V gene: TRBV15; clone size: NA; D gene: TRBD2